This T cell receptor beta chain stems from a study of vaccination effects on CD4 cells after COVID-19. There are a few counts of this clone. The antigen remains undetermined. Between the trimmed V and J ends, which lost 5 bases and 4 bases, there was a span of 17 bases. The germline CDR1 and CDR2 sequences are MDHEN and SYDVKM. The CDR3 is 15 amino acids. Viral peptide pools were used in the ViraFEST assay to expand antigen-specific CD4+ T cells, and sequencing came afterward. Cultured cells yielded isolated CD4+ T cells after 10 days. The vaccine given was either BNT162b2 or mRNA-1273, in two doses. Generated by immunoSEQ multiplex PCR, the TCRdb table keeps only in-frame clones and is missing some. The sample consists of under 35,000 clones, more than 65% of them appearing once.

This receptor was identified in a human donor who received a COVID-19 vaccine. The V gene is TRBV28, the J gene TRBJ1-2, with a possible D match to TRBD1 (5 bases). This specimen was CD4+ T cells from PBMCs cultured with HCoV-NL63 spike peptides, taken after COVID-19 vaccination. CDR3 loop: CASSARRQRTYGYTF. The CDR3 nucleotides read TGTGCCAGCAGTGCCCGTCGACAGAGAACCTATGGCTACACCTTC.